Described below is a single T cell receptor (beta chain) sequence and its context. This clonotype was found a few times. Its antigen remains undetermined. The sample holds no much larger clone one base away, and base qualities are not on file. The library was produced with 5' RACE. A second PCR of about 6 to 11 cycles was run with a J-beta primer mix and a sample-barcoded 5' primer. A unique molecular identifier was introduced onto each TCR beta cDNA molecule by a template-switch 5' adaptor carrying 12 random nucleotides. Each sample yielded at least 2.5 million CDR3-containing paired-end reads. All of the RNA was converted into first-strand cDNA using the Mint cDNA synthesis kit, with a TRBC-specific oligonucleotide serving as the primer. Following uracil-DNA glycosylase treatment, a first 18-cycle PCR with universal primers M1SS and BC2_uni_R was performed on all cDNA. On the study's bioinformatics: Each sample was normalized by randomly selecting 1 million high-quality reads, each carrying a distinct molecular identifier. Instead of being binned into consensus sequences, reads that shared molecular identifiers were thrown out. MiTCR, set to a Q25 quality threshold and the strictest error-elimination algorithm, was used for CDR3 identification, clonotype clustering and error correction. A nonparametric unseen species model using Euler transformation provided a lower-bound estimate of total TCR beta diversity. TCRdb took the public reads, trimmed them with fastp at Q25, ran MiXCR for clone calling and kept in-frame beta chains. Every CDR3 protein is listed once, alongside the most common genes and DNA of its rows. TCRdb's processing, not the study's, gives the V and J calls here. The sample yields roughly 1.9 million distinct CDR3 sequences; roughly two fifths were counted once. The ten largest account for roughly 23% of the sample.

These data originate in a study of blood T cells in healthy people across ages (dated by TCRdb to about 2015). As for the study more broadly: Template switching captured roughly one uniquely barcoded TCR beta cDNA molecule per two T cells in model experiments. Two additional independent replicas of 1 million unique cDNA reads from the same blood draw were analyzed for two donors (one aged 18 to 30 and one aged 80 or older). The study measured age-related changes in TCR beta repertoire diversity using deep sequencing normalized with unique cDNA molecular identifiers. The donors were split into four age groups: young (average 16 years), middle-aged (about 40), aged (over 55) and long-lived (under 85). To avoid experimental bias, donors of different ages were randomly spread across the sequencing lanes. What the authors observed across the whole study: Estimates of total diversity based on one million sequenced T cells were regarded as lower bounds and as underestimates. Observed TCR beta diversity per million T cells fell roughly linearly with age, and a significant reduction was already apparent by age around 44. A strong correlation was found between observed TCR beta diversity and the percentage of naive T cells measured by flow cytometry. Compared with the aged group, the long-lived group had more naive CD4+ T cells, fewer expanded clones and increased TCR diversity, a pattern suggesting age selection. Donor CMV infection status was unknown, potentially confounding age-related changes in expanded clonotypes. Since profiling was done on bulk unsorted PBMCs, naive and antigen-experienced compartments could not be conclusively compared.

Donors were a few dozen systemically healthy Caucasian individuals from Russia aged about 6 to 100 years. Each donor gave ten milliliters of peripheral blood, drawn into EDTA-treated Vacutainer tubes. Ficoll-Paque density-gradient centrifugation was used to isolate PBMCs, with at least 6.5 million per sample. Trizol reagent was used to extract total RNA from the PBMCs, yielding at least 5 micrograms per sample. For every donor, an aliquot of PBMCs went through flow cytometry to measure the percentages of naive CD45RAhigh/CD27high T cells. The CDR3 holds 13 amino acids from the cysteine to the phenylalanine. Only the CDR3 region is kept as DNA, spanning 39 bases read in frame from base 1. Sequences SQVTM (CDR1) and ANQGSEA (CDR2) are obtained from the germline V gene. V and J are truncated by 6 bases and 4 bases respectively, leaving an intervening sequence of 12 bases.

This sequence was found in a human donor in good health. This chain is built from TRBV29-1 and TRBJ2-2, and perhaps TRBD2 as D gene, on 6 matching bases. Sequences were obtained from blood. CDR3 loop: CSVSGVGTGELFF. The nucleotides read TGCAGCGTCTCGGGGGTGGGCACCGGGGAGCTGTTTTTT.